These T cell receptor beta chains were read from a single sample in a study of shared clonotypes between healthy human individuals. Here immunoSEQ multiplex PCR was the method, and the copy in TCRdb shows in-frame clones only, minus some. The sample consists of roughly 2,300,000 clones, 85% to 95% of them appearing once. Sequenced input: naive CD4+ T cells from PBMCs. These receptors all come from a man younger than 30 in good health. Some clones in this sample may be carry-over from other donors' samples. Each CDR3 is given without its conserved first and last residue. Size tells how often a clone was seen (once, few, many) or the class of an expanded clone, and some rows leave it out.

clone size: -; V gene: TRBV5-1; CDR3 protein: ASSGTTVFTEQF
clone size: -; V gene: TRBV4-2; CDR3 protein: ASSPEPRTGLTQKEKLF
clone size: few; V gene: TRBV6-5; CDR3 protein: ASTLGGGNTEAF
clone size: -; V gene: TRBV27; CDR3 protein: ASSPYMSDYEQY
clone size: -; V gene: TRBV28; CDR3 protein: ASRPGTQNTEAF
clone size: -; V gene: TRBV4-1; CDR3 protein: ASSQFRTGPIYNEQF
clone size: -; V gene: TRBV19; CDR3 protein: ASSTLWSMNTEAF
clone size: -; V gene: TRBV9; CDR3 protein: ASSPPGVSTDTQY
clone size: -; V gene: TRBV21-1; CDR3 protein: ASSRGGRSTEKLF
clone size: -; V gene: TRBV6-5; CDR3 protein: ASSSRDPQDTQY
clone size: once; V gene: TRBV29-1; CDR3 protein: SVESGQGYEQY
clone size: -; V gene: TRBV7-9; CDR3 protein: ASSLPSGGSGSRETQY
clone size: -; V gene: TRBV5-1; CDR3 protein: ASSLSDGRPEAF
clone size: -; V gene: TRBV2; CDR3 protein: ASSEQGATEAF
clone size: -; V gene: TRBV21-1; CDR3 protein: ASSREGKVRTNYGYT
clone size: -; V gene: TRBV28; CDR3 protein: ASHTRRDGNRPY
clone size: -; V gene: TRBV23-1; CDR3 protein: ASSQSSGVSNQPQH
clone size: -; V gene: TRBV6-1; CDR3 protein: ASNLAGQVYGYT
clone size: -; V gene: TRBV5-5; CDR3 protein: ASSFPDLSEQY